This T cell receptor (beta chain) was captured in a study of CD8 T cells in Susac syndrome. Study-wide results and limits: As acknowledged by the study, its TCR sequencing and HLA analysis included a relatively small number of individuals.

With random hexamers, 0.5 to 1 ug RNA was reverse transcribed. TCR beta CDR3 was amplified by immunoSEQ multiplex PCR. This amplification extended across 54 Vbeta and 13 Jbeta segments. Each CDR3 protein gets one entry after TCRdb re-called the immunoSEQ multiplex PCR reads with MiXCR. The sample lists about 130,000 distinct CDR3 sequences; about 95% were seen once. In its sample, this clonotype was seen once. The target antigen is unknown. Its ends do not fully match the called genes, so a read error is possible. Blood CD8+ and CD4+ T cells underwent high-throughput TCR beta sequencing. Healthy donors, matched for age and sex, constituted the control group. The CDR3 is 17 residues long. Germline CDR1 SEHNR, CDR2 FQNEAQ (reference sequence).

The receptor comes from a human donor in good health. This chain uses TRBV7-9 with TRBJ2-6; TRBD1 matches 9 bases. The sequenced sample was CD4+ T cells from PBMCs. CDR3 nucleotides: TGTGCCAGCAGCTTCCGGGACAGGGTGAGCGGGGCCAACGCCCTGACTTTC. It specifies CASSFRDRVSGANALTF.